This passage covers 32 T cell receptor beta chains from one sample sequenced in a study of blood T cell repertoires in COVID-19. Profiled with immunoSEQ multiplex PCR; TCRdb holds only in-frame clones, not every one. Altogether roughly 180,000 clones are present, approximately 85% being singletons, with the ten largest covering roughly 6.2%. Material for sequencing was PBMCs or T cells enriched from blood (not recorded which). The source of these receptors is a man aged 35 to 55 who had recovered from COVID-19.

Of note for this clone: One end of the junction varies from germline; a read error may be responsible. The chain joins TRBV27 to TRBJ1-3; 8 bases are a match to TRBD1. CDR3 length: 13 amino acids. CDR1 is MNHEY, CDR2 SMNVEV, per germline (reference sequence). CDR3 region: CASSSDRGQRLDF. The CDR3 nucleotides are TGTGCCAGCAGCAGCGACAGGGGCCAGCGTTTGGATTTT.

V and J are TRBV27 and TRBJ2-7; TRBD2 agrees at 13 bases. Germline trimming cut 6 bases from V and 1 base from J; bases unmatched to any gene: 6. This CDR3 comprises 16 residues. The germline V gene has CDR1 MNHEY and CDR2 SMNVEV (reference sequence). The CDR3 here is CASRGGGLAGSYEQYF. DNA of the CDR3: TGTGCCAGCAGAGGGGGGGGACTAGCGGGATCCTACGAGCAGTACTTC.

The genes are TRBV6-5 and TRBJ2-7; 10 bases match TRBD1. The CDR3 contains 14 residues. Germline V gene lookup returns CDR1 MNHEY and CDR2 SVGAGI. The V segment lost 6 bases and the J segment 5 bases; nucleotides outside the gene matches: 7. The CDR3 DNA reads TGTGCCAGCAGGCGACAGGGGGCTTTCCACGAGCAGTACTTC. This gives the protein CASRRQGAFHEQYF.

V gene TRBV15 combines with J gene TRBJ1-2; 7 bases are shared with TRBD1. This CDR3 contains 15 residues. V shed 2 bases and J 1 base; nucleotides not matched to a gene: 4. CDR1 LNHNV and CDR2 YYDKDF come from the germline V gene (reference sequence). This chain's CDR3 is CATSRLTGFNYGYTF. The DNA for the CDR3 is TGTGCCACCAGCAGACTGACAGGGTTTAACTATGGCTACACCTTC.

The DNA of the CDR3 is TGCGCCAGCAGCTTTACTAGCGGGAGGGTTTACAATGAGCAGTTCTTC. It codes for CASSFTSGRVYNEQFF. The chain combines TRBV5-1 with TRBJ2-1, with 13 bases matching TRBD2. With V trimmed by 2 bases and J by 4 bases, 3 bases remained unmatched. This CDR3 contains 16 residues. The germline V gene encodes CDR1 SGHRS and CDR2 YFSETQ.

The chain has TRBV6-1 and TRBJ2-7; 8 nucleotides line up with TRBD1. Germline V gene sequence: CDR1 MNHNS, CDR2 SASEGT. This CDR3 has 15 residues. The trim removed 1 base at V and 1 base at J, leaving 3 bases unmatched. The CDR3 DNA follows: TGTGCCAGCAGTGAAGGGGGGACAGGATCCTACGAGCAGTACTTC. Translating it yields CASSEGGTGSYEQYF.

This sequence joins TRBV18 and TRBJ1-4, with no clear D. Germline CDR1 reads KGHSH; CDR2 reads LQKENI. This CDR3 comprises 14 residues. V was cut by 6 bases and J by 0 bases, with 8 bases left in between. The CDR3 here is CASSLGATNEKLFF. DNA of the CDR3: TGTGCCAGCTCTCTAGGAGCAACTAATGAAAAACTGTTTTTT. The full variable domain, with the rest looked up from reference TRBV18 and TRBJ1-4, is NAGVMQNPRHLVRRRGQEARLRCSPMKGHSHVYWYRQLPEEGLKFMVYLQKENIIDESGMPKERFSAEFPKEGPSILRIQQVVRGDSAAYFCASSLGATNEKLFFGSGTQLSVL.

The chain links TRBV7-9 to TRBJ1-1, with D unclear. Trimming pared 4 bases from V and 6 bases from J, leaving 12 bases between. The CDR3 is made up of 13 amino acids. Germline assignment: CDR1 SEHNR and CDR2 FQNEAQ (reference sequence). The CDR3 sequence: CASSSDLVPEAFF. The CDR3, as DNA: TGTGCCAGCAGCTCAGATCTAGTTCCTGAAGCTTTCTTT.

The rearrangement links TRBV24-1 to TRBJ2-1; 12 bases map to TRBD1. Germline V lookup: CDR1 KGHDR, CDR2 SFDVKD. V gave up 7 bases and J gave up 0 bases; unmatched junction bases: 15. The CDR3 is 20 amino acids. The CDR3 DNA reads TGTGCCACCAGCCCTTCCGGGACAGGGGGCTTCACCCGCTCCTACAATGAGCAGTTCTTC. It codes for CATSPSGTGGFTRSYNEQFF.

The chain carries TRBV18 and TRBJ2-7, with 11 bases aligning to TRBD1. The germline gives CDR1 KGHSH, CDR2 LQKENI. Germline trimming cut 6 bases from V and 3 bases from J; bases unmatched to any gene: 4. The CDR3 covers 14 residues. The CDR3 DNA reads TGTGCCAGCTCGCCCGGGACAGGGGGCTACGAGCAGTACTTC. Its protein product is CASSPGTGGYEQYF. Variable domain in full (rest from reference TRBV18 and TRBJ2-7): NAGVMQNPRHLVRRRGQEARLRCSPMKGHSHVYWYRQLPEEGLKFMVYLQKENIIDESGMPKERFSAEFPKEGPSILRIQQVVRGDSAAYFCASSPGTGGYEQYFGPGTRLTVT.

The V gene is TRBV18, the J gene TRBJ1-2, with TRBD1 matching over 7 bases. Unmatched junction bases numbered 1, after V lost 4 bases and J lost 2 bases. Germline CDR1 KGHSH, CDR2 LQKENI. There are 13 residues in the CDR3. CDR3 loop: CASSQQGNYGYTF. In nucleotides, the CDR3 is TGTGCCAGCTCACAACAGGGGAACTATGGCTACACCTTC.

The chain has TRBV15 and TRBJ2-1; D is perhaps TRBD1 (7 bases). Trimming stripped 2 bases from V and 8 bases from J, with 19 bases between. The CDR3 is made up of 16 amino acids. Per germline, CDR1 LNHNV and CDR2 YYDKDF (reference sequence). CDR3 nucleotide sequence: TGTGCCACCAGCAGACTTCGGGGAGGAGGGGGCGATGAGCAGTTCTTC. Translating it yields CATSRLRGGGGDEQFF.

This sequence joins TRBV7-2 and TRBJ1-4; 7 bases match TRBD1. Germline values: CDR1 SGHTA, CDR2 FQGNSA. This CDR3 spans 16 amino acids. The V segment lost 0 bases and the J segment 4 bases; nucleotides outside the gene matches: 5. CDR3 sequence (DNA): TGTGCCAGCAGCTTAGCGCAAGGGGGCCTTAATGAAAAACTGTTTTTT. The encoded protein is CASSLAQGGLNEKLFF.

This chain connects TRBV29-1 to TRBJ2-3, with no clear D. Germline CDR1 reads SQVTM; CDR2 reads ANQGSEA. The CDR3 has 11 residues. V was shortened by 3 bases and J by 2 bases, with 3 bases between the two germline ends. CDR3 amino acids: CSVDFTDTQYF. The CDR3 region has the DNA TGCAGCGTTGACTTCACAGATACGCAGTATTTT.

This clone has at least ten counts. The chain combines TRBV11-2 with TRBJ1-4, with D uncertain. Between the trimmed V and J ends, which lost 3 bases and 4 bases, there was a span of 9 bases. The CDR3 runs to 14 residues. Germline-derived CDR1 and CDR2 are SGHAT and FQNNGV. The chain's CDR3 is CASSFLGSNEKLFF. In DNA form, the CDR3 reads TGTGCCAGCAGCTTTTTAGGGAGTAATGAAAAACTGTTTTTT.

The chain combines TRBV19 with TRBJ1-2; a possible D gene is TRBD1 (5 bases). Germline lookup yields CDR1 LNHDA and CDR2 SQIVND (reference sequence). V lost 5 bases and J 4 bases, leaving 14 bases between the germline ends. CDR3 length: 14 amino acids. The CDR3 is CASSRTTALYGYTF. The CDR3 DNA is TGTGCCAGTAGTCGAACGACAGCACTCTATGGCTACACCTTC.

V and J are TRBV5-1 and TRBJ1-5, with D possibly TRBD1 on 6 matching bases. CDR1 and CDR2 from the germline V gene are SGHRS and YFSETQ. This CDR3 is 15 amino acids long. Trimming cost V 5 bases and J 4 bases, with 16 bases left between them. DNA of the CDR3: TGCGCCAGCAGTTTAACTGGGGGCGCGAATCAGCCCCAGCATTTT. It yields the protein CASSLTGGANQPQHF. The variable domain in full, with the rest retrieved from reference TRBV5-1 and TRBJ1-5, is KAGVTQTPRYLIKTRGQQVTLSCSPISGHRSVSWYQQTPGQGLQFLFEYFSETQRNKGNFPGRFSGRQFSNSRSEMNVSTLELGDSALYLCASSLTGGANQPQHFGDGTRLSIL.

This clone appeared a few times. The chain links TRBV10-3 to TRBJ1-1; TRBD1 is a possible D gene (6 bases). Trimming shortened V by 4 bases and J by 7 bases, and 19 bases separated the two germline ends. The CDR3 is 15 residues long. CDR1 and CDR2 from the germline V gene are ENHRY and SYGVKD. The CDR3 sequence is CAISVGGLGRGEAFF. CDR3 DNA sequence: TGTGCCATCAGTGTCGGGGGGCTGGGCCGGGGTGAAGCTTTCTTT.

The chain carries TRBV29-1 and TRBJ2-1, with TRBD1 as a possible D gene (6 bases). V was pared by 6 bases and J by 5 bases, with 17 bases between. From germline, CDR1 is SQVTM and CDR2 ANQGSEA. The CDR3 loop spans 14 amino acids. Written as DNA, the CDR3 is TGCAGCGTCCCGGACCGGACAGTCGACAATGAGCAGTTCTTC. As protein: CSVPDRTVDNEQFF.

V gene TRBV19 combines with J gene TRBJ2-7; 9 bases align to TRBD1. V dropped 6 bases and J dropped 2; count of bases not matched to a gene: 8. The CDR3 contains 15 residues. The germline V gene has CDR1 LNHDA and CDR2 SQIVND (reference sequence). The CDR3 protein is CASSPGQGSTYEQYF. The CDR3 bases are TGTGCCAGTAGCCCGGGACAGGGTTCCACCTACGAGCAGTACTTC.

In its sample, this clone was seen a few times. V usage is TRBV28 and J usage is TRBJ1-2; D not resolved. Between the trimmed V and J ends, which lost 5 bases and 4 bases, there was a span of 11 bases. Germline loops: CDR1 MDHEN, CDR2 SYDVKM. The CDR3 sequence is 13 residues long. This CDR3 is CASSEVGIYGYTF. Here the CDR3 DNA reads TGTGCCAGCAGTGAGGTCGGGATCTATGGCTACACCTTC.

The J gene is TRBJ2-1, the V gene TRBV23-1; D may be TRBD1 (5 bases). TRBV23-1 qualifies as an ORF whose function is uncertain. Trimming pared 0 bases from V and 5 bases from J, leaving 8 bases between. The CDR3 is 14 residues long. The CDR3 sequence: CASSQSGQDNEQFF. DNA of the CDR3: TGCGCCAGCAGTCAATCGGGGCAGGACAATGAGCAGTTCTTC.

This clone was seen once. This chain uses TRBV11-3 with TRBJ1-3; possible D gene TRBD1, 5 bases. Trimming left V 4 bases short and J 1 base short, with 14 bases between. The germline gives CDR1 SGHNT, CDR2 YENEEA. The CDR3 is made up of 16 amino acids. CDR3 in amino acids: CASSWQGMRSGNTIYF. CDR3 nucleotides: TGTGCCAGCAGCTGGCAGGGTATGAGATCTGGAAACACCATATATTTT.

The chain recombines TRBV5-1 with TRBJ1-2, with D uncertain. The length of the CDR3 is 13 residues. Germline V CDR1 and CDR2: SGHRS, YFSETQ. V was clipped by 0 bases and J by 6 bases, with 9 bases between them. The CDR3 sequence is CASSLAGADGYTF. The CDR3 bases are TGCGCCAGCAGCTTGGCGGGAGCGGATGGCTACACCTTC.

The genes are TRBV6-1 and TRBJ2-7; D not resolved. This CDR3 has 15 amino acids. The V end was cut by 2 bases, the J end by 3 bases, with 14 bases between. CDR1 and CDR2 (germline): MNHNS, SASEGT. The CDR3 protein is CASSEQSAVIYEQYF. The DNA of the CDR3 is TGTGCCAGCAGTGAACAGTCTGCGGTAATCTACGAGCAGTACTTC.

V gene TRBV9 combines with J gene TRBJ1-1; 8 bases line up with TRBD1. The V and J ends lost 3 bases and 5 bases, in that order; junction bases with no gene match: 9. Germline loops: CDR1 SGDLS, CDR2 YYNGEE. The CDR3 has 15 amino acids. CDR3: CASSARPGQDTEAFF. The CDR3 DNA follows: TGTGCCAGCAGCGCCAGACCGGGACAGGATACTGAAGCTTTCTTT. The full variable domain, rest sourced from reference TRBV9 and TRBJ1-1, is DSGVTQTPKHLITATGQRVTLRCSPRSGDLSVYWYQQSLDQGLQFLIQYYNGEERAKGNILERFSAQQFPDLHSELNLSSLELGDSALYFCASSARPGQDTEAFFGQGTRLTVV.

The CDR3 spells CASSVERGTEAFF. The CDR3 nucleotides read TGTGCCAGCAGCGTAGAAAGGGGCACTGAAGCTTTCTTT. The J gene is TRBJ1-1, the V gene TRBV9; D might be TRBD1 (5 bases). Trimming took off 0 bases at V and 4 bases at J, with 7 bases between the two ends. Looked up from germline, CDR1 is SGDLS and CDR2 is YYNGEE. CDR3 length: 13 residues.

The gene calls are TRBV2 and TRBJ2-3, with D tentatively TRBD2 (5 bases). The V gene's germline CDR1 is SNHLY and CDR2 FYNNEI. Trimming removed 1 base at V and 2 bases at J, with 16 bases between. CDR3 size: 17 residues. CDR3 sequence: CASSEESASLDTDTQYF. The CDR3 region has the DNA TGTGCCAGCAGTGAAGAGTCGGCTAGCCTTGACACAGATACGCAGTATTTT.

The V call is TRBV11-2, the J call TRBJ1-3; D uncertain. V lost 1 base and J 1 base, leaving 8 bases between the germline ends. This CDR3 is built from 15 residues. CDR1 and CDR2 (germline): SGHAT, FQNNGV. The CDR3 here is CASSLVGGSGNTIYF. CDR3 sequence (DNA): TGTGCCAGCAGCTTAGTCGGCGGTTCTGGAAACACCATATATTTT.

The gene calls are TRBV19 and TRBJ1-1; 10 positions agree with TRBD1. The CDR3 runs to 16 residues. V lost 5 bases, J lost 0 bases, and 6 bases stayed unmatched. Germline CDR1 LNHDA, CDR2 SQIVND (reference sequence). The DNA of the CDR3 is TGTGCCAGTAGTCCGGGACAGGGGAAGATGAACACTGAAGCTTTCTTT. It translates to CASSPGQGKMNTEAFF.

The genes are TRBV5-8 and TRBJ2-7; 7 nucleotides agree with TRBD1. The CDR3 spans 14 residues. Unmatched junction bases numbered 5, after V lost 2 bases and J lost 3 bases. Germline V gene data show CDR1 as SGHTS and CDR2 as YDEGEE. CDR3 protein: CASSFGQGVYEQYF. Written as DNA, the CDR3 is TGTGCCAGCAGCTTTGGGCAGGGGGTCTACGAGCAGTACTTC.

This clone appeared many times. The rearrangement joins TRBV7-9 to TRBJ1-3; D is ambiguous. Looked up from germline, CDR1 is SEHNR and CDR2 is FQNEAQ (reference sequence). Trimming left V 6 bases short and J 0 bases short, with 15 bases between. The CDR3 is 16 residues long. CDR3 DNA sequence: TGTGCCAGCAGTGCCTCCTCGGGTGACTCTGGAAACACCATATATTTT. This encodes CASSASSGDSGNTIYF.